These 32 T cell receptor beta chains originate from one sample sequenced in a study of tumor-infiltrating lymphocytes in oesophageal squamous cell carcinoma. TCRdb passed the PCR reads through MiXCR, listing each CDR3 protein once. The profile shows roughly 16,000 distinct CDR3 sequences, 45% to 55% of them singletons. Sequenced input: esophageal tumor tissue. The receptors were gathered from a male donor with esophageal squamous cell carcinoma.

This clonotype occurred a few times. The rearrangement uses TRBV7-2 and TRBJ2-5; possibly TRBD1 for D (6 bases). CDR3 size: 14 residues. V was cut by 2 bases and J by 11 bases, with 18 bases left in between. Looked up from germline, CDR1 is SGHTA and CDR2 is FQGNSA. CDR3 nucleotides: TGTGCCAGCAGCTTACTAGCCTCTGAGGGGGAGCAGTACTTC. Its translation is CASSLLASEGEQYF.

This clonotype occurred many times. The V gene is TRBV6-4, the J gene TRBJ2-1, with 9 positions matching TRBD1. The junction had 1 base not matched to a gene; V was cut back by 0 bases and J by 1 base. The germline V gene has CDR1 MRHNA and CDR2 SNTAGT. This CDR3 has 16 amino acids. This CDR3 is CASSDSTGGSYNEQFF. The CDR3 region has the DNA TGTGCCAGCAGTGACTCGACAGGGGGGTCCTACAATGAGCAGTTCTTC.

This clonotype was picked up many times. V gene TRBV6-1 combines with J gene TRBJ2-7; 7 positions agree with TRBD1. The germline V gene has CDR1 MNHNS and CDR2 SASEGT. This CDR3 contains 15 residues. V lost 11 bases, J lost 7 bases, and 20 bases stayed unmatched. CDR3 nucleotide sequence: TGTGCCGGGAAACGAGACAGGGAAGATTACAATGAGCAGTACTTC. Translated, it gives CAGKRDREDYNEQYF.

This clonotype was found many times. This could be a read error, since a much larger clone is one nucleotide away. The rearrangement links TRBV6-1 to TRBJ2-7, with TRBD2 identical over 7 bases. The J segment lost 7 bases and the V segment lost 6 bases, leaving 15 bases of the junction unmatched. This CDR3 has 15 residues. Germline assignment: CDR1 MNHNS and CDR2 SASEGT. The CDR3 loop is CASSPRAGRGNEQYF. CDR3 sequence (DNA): TGTGCCAGCAGCCCTAGGGCGGGGAGGGGCAATGAGCAGTACTTC.

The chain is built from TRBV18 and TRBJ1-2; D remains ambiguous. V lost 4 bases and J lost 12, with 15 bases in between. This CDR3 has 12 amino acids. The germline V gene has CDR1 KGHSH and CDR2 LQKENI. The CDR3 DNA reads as TGTGCCAGCTCACTCGGGTCTGAAGGCCACACCTTC. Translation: CASSLGSEGHTF.

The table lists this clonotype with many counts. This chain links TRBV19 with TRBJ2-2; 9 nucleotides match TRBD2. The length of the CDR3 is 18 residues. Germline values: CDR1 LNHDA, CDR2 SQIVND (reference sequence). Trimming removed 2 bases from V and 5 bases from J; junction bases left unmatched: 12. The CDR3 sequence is CASSIRQAGGSRTGELFF. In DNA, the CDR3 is TGTGCCAGTAGTATACGACAAGCGGGGGGTTCTCGTACCGGGGAGCTGTTTTTT.

This CDR3 is CASDNLTSGSCDTQYF. In DNA form, the CDR3 reads TGCGCCAGCGATAATCTGACTAGCGGATCTTGCGATACGCAGTATTTT. The V call is TRBV10-1, the J call TRBJ2-3, with 9 bases fitting TRBD2. From germline, CDR1 is WNHNN and CDR2 SYGVQD (reference sequence). Germline trimming cut 8 bases from V and 6 bases from J; bases unmatched to any gene: 15. The CDR3 runs to 16 residues.

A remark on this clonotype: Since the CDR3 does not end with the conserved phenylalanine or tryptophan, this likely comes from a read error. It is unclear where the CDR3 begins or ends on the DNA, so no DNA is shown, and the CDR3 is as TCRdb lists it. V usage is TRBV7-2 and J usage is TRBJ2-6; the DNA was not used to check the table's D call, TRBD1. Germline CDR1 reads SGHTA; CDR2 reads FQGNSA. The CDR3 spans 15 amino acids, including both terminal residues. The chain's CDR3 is CASSLAVGYEQYFGA.

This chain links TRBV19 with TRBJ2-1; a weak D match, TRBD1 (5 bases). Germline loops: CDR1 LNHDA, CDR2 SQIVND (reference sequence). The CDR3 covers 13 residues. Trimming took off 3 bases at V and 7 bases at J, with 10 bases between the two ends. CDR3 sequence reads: CASSMLRGNEQFF. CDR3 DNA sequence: TGTGCCAGTAGTATGCTAAGGGGTAATGAGCAGTTCTTC.

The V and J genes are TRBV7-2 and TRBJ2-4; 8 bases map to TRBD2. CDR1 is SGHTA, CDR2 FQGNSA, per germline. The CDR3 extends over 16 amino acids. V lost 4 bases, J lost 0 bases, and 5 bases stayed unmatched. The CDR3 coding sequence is TGTGCCAGCAGCTCCGGGACTAGACTAGCCAAAAACATTCAGTACTTC. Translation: CASSSGTRLAKNIQYF.

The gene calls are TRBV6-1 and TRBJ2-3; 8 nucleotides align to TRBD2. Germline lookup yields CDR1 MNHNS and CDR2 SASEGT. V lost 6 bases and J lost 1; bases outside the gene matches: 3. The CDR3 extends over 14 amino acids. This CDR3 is CASSNSGGTDTQYF. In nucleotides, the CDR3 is TGTGCCAGCAGCAATAGCGGGGGCACAGATACGCAGTATTTT.

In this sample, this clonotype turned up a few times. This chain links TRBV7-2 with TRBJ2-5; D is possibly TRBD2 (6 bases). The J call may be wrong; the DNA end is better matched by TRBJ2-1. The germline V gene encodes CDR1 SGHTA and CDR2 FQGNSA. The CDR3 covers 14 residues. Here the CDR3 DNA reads TGTGCCAGCAGCTTATCACGACCAGCGGGTGAGCAGTTCTTC. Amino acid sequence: CASSLSRPAGEQFF.

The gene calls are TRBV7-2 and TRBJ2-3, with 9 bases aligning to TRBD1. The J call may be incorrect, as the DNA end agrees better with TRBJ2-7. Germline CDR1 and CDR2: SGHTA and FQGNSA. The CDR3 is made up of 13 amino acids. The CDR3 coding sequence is TGTGCCAGCAGCTCGACAGGGGGCTACGAGCAGTACTTC. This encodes CASSSTGGYEQYF.

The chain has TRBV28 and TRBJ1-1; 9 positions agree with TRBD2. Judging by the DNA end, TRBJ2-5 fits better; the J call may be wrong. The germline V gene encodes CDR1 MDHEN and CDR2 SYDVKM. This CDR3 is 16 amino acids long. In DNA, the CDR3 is TGTGCCAGCAGTTTATTTGCTAGCGGGACGGTGGTGACCCAGTACTTC. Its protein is CASSLFASGTVVTQYF.

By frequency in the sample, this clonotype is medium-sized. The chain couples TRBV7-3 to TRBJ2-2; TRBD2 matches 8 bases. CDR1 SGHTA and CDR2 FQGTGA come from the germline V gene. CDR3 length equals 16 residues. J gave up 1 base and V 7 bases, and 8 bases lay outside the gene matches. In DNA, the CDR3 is TGTGCCAGCACCCTCCCGGGACTAGAGAACACCGGGGAGCTGTTTTTT. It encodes CASTLPGLENTGELFF.

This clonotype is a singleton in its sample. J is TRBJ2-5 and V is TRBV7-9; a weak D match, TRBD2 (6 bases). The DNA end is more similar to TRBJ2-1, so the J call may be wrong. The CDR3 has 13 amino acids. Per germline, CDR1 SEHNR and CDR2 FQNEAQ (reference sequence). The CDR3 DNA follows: TGTGCCAGCAGCCTCGGACTAAACAATGAGCAGTTCTTC. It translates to CASSLGLNNEQFF.

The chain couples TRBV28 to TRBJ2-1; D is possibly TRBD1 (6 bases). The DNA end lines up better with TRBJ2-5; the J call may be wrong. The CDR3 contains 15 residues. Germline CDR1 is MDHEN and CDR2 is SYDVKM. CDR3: CASSRPGHFQETQYF. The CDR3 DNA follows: TGTGCCAGCAGTAGACCGGGACACTTCCAAGAGACCCAGTACTTC.

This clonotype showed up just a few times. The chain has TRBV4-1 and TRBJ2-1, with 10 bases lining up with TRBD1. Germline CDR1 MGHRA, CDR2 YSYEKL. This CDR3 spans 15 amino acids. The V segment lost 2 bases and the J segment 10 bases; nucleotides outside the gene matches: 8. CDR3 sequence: CASSQTGTGEGEQFF. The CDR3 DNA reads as TGCGCCAGCAGCCAAACCGGGACAGGGGAGGGGGAGCAGTTCTTC.

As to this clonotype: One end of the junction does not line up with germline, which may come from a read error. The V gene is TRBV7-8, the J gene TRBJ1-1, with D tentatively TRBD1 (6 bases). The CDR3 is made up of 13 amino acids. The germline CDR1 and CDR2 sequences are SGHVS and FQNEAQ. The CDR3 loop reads CASSPRGPTDRYF. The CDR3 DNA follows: TGTGCCAGCAGTCCCAGGGGACCTACCGACCGGTACTTC.

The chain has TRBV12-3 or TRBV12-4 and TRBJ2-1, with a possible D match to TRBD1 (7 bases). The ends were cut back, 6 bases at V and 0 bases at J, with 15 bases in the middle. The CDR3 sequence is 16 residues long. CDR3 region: CASSTPRDSSYNEQFF. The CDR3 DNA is TGTGCCAGCAGCACCCCGCGGGACAGCTCCTACAATGAGCAGTTCTTC.

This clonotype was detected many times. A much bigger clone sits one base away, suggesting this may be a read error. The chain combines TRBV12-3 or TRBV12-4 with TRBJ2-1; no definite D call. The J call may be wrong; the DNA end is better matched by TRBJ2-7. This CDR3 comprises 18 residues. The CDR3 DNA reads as TGTGCCAGCAGTTTAGCGGGCCCAAGATTCGGCTCCTACAATGAGCAGTACTTC. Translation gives CASSLAGPRFGSYNEQYF.

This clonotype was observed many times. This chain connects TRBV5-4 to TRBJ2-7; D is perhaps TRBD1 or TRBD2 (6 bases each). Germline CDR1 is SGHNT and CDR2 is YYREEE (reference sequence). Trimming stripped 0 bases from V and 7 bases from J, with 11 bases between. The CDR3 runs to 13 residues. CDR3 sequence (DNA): TGTGCCAGCAGCTTGGAAGGAGGGGGGGAGCAGTACTTC. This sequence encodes CASSLEGGGEQYF.

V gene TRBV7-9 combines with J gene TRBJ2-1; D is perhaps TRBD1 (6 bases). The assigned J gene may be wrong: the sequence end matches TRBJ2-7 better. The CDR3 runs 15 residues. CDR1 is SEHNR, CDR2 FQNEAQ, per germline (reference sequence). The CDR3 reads CASSFRRDNKYEQYF. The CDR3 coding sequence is TGTGCCAGCAGCTTTCGCAGGGACAACAAGTACGAGCAGTACTTC.

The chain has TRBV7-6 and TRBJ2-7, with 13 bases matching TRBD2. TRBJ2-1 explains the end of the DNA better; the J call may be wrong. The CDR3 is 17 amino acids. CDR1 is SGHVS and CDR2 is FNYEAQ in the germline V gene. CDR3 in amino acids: CASSRTSGSRNYNEQFF. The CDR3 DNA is TGTGCCAGCAGCCGGACTAGCGGGAGTCGTAACTACAATGAGCAGTTCTTC.

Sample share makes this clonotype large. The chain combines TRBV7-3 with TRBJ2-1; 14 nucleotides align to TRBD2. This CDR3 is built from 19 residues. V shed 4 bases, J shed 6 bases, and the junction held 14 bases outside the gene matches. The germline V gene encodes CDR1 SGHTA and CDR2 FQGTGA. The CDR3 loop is CASSSTGTSGSFFGNEQFF. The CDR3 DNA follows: TGTGCCAGCAGCTCAACCGGGACTAGCGGGAGTTTTTTCGGCAATGAGCAGTTCTTC.

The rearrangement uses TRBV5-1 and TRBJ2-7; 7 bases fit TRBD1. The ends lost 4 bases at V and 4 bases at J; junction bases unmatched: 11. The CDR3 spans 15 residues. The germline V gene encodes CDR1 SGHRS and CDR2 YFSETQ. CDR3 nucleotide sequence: TGCGCCAGCAGCCCGACCGGGACAGACCCTTACGAGCAGTACTTC. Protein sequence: CASSPTGTDPYEQYF.

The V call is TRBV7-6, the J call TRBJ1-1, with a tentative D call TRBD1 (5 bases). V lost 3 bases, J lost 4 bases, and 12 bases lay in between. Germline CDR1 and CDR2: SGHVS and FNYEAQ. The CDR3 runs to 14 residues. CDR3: CASSFNWGGTEAFF. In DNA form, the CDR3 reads TGTGCCAGCAGCTTCAACTGGGGGGGCACTGAAGCTTTCTTT.

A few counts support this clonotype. The CDR3 is CASSLALSPDTQYF. The CDR3 coding sequence is TGTGCCAGCAGCTTGGCCTTGAGTCCAGATACGCAGTATTTT. This rearrangement joins TRBV7-6 to TRBJ2-3; D unclear. The germline CDR1 and CDR2 sequences are SGHVS and FNYEAQ. Deletions cut 3 bases from V and 4 bases from J, with 11 bases between. This CDR3 is 14 amino acids long.

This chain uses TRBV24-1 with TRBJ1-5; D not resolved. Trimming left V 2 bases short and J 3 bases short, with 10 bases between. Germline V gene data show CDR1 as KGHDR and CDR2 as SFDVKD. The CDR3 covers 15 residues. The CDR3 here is CATSDSRRFNQPQHF. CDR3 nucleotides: TGTGCCACCAGTGATTCCAGGAGATTCAATCAGCCCCAGCATTTT.

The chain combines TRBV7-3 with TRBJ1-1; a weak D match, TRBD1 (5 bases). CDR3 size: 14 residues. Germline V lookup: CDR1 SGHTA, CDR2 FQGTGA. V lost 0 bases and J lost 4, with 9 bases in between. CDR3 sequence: CASSLTGTSTEAFF. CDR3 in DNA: TGTGCCAGCAGCTTAACCGGGACCTCCACTGAAGCTTTCTTT.

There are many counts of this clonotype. The CDR3 DNA reads TGTGCCAGCAGCCCCCGGGACACATATAGCAATCAGCCCCAGCATTTT. Its translation: CASSPRDTYSNQPQHF. This chain connects TRBV12-3 or TRBV12-4 to TRBJ1-5; D possibly corresponds to TRBD1 (6 bases). Trimming took 6 bases from V and 0 from J, leaving 15 bases between them. The CDR3 contains 16 residues.

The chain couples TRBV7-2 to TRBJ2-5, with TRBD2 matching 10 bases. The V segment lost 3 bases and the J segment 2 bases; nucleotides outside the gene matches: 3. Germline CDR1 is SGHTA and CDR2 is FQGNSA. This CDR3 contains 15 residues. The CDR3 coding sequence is TGTGCCAGCAGCTTTCGACTAGCGGGTCAAGAGACCCAGTACTTC. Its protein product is CASSFRLAGQETQYF.